This note documents a single T cell receptor beta chain sequence. Libraries were prepared by immunoSEQ multiplex PCR; TCRdb keeps only in-frame clonotypes and omits some of them. Of fewer than 85,000 clones in the sample, 85% to 95% were seen once. Trimming shortened V by 2 bases and J by 0 bases, and 11 bases separated the two germline ends. Germline assignment: CDR1 MNHNS and CDR2 SASEGT. There are 16 residues in the CDR3. This entry belongs to a study of control samples from healthy donors and cancer patients. The chain links TRBV6-1 to TRBJ1-3; D is undetermined. The sample consisted of blood. This clonotype originated in a woman younger than 45 in good health. CDR3 protein: CASSEIGDSSGNTIYF. Written as DNA, the CDR3 is TGTGCCAGCAGTGAAATAGGAGATAGCTCTGGAAACACCATATATTTT.